This T cell receptor beta chain comes out of a study of response to subunit inactivated influenza vaccine. Notes on the study in general: After each seasonal influenza vaccination, few new T cells are recruited, the authors suggested.

About this clonotype: Its antigen is as yet unknown.

TCRdb re-derived calls from the RT-PCR reads in MiXCR, one entry per CDR3 protein. The profile shows 450,000 to 600,000 distinct CDR3 sequences, 7.6% of them singletons. The CDR3 runs to 13 residues. The germline V gene encodes CDR1 SGHRS and CDR2 YFSETQ. Trimming removed 7 bases from V and 4 bases from J, with 11 bases in between. The rearrangement uses TRBV5-1 and TRBJ2-2; no reliable D call. The TCR sequence derives from a man in his fifties or sixties who received an inactivated influenza vaccine. Sequences were derived from PBMCs from blood, sampled around 25 months after vaccination. In nucleotides, the CDR3 is TGCGCCAGCTGTTTGGGAAGCACCGGGGAGCTGTTTTTT. As protein: CASCLGSTGELFF.